The clone carrying this TCR beta chain has more than one count but fewer than ten. Antigen unknown. The trim removed 4 bases at V and 6 bases at J, leaving 6 bases unmatched. The CDR3 runs 16 residues. Germline loops: CDR1 MRHNA, CDR2 SNTAGT. The source of the sample is a study of T cells after yellow fever vaccination. Overall study findings and caveats: A faster peak, day 5 versus 15, was reached by the weaker secondary response. After the booster, about 95% of CD4 and just over 85% of CD8 primary-response clones were re-detected.

The authors made TCR cDNA by 5'RACE template switching, adding a universal primer site and UMIs. TCRdb analysed the 5' RACE reads with MiXCR anew, one entry per CDR3 protein. The table has some 120,000 distinct CDR3 sequences, over 12% seen once. The clonotype originates from a man between 18 and 35 years old who received the YFV17D yellow fever vaccine. Sequenced material: CD8+ T cells sorted from PBMCs, taken 5 days after the yellow fever booster vaccination. The chain links TRBV6-4 to TRBJ2-2; 12 bases agree with TRBD1. The CDR3 loop reads CASSVRGQGASGELFF. In DNA form, the CDR3 reads TGTGCCAGCAGTGTACGGGGACAGGGGGCATCCGGGGAGCTGTTTTTT.